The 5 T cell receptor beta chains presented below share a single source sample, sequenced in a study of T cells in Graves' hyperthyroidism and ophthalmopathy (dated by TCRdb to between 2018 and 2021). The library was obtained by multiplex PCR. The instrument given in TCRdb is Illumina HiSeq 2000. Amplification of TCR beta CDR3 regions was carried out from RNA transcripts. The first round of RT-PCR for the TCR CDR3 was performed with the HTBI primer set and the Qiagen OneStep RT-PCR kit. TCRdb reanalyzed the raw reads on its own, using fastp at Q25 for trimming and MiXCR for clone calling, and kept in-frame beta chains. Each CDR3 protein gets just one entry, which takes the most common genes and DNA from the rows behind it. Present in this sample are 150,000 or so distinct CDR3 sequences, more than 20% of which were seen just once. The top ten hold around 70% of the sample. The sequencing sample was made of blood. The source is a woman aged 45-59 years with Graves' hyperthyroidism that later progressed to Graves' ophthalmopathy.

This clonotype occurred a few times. Here the CDR3 reads CASTGQGNSNQPQHF. The CDR3 DNA is TGTGCCAGTACAGGACAGGGGAATAGCAATCAGCCCCAGCATTTT. The chain couples TRBV19 to TRBJ1-5, with TRBD1 matching over 9 bases. The germline gives CDR1 LNHDA, CDR2 SQIVND (reference sequence). The V and J ends lost 7 bases and 0 bases, in that order; junction bases with no gene match: 4. The CDR3 runs 15 residues.

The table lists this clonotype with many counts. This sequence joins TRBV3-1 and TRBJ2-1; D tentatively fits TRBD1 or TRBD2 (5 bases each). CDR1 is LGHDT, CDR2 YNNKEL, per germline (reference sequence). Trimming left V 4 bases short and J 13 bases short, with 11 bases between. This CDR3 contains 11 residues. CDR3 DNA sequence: TGTGCCAGCAGCCGGGGGACCCATCAGTTCTTC. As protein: CASSRGTHQFF.

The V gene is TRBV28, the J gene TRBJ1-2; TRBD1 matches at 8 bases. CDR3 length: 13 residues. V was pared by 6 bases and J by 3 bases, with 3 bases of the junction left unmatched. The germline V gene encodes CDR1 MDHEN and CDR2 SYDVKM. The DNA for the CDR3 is TGTGCCAGCAGGGGGACAGGATACTATGGCTACACCTTC. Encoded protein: CASRGTGYYGYTF.

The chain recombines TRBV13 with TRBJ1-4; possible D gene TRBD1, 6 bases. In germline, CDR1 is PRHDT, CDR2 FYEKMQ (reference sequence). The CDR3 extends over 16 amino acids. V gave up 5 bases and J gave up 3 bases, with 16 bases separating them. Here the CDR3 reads CASSAGGRGANEKLFF. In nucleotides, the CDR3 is TGTGCCAGCAGCGCCGGAGGGAGGGGGGCTAATGAAAAACTGTTTTTT. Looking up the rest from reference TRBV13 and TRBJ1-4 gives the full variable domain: AAGVIQSPRHLIKEKRETATLKCYPIPRHDTVYWYQQGPGQDPQFLISFYEKMQSDKGSIPDRFSAQQFSDYHSELNMSSLELGDSALYFCASSAGGRGANEKLFFGSGTQLSVL.

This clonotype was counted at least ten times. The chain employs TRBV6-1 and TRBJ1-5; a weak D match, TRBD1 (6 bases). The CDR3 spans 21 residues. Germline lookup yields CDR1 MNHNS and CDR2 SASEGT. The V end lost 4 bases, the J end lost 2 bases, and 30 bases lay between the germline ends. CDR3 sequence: CASSGGGGLTWGRQGNQPQHF. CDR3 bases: TGTGCCAGCAGTGGGGGGGGGGGACTTACCTGGGGGCGCCAGGGCAATCAGCCCCAGCATTTT.